This T cell receptor (beta chain) was identified in a study of blood T cells in healthy people across ages. The CDR3 totals 14 residues. With 2 bases clipped from V and 7 bases from J, the junction kept 8 bases outside the gene matches. Germline-derived CDR1 and CDR2 are SNHLY and FYNNEI. Through a sample-barcoded 5' primer and a J-beta primer mix, a second PCR was run for about 6 to 12 cycles. Each CDR3 protein gets one entry after TCRdb re-called the 5' RACE reads with MiXCR. The sample carries 1.5 million to 2 million distinct CDR3 sequences, over 25% recorded once. This clonotype showed up just a few times. Since a much larger clone is just one base distant, this may be a read error.

Sequencing was carried out using blood. The chain joins TRBV2 to TRBJ2-7; 7 bases align to TRBD2. The source of this sequence is a woman aged 25 to 39 in good health. The CDR3 here is CASSEWGGGNEQYF. The CDR3, as DNA: TGTGCCAGCAGTGAATGGGGGGGAGGCAATGAGCAGTACTTC.